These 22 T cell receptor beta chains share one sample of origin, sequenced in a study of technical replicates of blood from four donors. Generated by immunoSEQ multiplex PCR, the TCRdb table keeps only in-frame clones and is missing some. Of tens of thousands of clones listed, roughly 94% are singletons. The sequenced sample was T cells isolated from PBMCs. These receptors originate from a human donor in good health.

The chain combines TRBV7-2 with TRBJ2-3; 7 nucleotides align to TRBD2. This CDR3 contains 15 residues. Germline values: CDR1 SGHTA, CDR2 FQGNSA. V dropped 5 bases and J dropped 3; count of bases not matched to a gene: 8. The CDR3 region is CASSLPTSRTDTQYF. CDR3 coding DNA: TGTGCCAGCAGCCTCCCGACTAGCCGGACAGATACGCAGTATTTT.

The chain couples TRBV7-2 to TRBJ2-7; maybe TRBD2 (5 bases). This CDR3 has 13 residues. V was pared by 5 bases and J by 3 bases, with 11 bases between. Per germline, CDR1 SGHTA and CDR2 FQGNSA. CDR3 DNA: TGTGCCAGCAGCCTGGAGCGGTTCTACGAGCAGTACTTC. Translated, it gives CASSLERFYEQYF. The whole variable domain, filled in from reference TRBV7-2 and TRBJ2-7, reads GAGVSQSPSNKVTEKGKDVELRCDPISGHTALYWYRQSLGQGLEFLIYFQGNSAPDKSGLPSDRFSAERTGGSVSTLTIQRTQQEDSAVYLCASSLERFYEQYFGPGTRLTVT.

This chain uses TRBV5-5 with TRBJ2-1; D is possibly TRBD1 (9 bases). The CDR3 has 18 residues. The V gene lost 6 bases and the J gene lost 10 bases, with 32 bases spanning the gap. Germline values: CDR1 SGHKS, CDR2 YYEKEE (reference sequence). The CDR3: CASIQTGTGSLAGREQFF. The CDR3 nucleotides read TGTGCCAGCATCCAGACCGGGACAGGGTCTTTAGCGGGAAGGGAGCAGTTCTTC.

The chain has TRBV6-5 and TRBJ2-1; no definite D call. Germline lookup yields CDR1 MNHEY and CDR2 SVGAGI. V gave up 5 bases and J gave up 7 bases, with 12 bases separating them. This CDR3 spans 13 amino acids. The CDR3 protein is CASSLPSLNEQFF. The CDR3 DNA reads TGTGCCAGCAGTCTCCCTTCCCTTAATGAGCAGTTCTTC.

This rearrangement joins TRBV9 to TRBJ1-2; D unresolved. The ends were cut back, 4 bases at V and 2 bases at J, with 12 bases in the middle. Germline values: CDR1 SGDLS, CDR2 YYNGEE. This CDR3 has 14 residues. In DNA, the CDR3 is TGTGCCAGCAGCCCTCAACCTAGAAACTATGGCTACACCTTC. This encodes CASSPQPRNYGYTF.

This CDR3 is CASSLDSTDYGYTF. The DNA for the CDR3 is TGCGCCAGCAGCTTGGATTCGACAGATTATGGCTACACCTTC. The J gene is TRBJ1-2, the V gene TRBV5-1, with D perhaps TRBD1 (5 bases). CDR1 SGHRS and CDR2 YFSETQ come from the germline V gene. The CDR3 contains 14 residues. Trimming removed 0 bases from V and 5 bases from J, with 11 bases in between.

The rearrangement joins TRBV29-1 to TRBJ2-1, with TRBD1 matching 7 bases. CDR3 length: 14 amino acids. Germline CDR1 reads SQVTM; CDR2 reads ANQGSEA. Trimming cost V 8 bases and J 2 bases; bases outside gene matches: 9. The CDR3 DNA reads TGCAGCATTCCGGACAGGCGACCCTACAATGAGCAGTTCTTC. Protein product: CSIPDRRPYNEQFF.

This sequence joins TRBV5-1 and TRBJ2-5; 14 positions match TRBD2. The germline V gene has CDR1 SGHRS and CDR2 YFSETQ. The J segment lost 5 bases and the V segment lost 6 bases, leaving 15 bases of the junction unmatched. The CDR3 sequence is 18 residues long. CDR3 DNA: TGCGCCAGCACCCCCGGGACTAGCGGGGGTTCTGGCGCGGAGACCCAGTACTTC. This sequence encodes CASTPGTSGGSGAETQYF.

CDR3 residues: CASSWGRGRTEAFF. The CDR3 nucleotides are TGTGCCAGCAGCTGGGGACGGGGGAGGACTGAAGCTTTCTTT. V is TRBV28 and J is TRBJ1-1; a weak D match, TRBD1 (5 bases). Trimming removed 6 bases at V and 5 bases at J, with 16 bases between. The CDR3 runs to 14 residues. Germline V gene lookup returns CDR1 MDHEN and CDR2 SYDVKM.

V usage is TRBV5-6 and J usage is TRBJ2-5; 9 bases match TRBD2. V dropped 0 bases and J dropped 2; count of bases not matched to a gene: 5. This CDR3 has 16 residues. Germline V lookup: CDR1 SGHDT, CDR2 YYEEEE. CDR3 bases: TGTGCCAGCAGCTTGGGTCCTAGCGGGGTTCAAGAGACCCAGTACTTC. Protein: CASSLGPSGVQETQYF.

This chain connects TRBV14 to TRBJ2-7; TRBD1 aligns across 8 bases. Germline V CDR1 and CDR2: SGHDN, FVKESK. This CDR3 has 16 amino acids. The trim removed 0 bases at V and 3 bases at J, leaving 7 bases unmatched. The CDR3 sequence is CASSQDQGADFYEQYF. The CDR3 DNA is TGTGCCAGCAGCCAAGATCAGGGGGCGGATTTCTACGAGCAGTACTTC.

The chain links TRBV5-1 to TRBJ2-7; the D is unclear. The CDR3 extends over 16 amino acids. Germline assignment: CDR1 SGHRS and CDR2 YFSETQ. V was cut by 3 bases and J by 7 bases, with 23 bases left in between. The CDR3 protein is CASSYTSAAPLGEQYF. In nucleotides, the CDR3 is TGCGCCAGCAGCTATACGAGCGCAGCTCCCCTTGGAGAGCAGTACTTC.

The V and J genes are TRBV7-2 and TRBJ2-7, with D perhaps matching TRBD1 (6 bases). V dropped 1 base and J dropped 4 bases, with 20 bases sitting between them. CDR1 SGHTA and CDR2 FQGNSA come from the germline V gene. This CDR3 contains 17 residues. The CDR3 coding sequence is TGTGCCAGCAGCTTAGACGGACAGCCGCCTCCTATATACGAGCAGTACTTC. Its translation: CASSLDGQPPPIYEQYF. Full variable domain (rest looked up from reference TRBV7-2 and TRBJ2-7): GAGVSQSPSNKVTEKGKDVELRCDPISGHTALYWYRQSLGQGLEFLIYFQGNSAPDKSGLPSDRFSAERTGGSVSTLTIQRTQQEDSAVYLCASSLDGQPPPIYEQYFGPGTRLTVT.

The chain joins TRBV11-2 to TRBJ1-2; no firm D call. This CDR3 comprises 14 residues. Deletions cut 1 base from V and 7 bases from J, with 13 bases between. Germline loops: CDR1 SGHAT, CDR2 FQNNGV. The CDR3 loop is CASSLVPLVGGYTF. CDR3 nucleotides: TGTGCCAGCAGCTTAGTGCCCCTAGTGGGTGGCTACACCTTC.

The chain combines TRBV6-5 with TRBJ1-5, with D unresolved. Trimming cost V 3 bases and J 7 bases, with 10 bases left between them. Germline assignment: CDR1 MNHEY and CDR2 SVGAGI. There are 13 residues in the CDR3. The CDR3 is CASSYSRFQPQHF. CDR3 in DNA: TGTGCCAGCAGTTATTCCCGGTTCCAGCCCCAGCATTTT.

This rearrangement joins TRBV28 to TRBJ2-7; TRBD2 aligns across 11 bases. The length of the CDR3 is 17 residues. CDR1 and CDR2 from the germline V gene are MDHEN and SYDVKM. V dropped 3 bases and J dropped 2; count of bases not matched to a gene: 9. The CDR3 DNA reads TGTGCCAGCAGTTTCGGGACTAGCGGCTCTGTTCCCTACGAGCAGTACTTC. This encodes CASSFGTSGSVPYEQYF.

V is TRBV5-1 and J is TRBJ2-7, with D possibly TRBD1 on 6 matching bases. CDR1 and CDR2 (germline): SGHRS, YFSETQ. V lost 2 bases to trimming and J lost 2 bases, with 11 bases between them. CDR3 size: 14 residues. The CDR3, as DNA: TGCGCCAGCAGCTTAGGGGGAGTTGCCTACGAGCAGTACTTC. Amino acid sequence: CASSLGGVAYEQYF. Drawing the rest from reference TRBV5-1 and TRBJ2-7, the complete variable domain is KAGVTQTPRYLIKTRGQQVTLSCSPISGHRSVSWYQQTPGQGLQFLFEYFSETQRNKGNFPGRFSGRQFSNSRSEMNVSTLELGDSALYLCASSLGGVAYEQYFGPGTRLTVT.

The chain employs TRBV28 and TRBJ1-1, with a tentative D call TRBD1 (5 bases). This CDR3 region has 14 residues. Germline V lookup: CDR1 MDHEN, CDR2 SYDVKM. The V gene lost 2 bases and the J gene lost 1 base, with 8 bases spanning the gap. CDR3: CASSLGAPNTEAFF. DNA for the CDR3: TGTGCCAGCAGTTTAGGGGCCCCGAACACTGAAGCTTTCTTT.

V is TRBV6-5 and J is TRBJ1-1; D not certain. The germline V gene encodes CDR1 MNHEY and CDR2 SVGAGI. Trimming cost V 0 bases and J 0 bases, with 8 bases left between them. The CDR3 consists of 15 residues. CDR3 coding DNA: TGTGCCAGCAGTTACTCAGCCTTTATGAACACTGAAGCTTTCTTT. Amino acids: CASSYSAFMNTEAFF.

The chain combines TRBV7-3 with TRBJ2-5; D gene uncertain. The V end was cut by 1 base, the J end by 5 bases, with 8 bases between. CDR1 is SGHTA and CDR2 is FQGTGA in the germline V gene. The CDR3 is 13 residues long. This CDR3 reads CASSLSRAETQYF. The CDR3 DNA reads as TGTGCCAGCAGCTTAAGCCGTGCGGAGACCCAGTACTTC.

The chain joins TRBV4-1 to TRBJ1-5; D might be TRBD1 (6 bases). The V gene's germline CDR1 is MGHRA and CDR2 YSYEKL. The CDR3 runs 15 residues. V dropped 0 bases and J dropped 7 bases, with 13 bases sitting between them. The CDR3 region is CASSQELYGGQPQHF. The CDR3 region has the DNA TGCGCCAGCAGCCAAGAATTGTATGGGGGCCAGCCCCAGCATTTT.

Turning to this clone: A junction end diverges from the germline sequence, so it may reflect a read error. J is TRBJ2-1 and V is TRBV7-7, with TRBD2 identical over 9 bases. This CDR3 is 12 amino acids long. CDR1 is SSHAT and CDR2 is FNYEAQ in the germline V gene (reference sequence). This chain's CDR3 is CASSHAGGPRFF. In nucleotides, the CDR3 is TGTGCTAGCAGCCATGCGGGGGGGCCCCGGTTCTTC.